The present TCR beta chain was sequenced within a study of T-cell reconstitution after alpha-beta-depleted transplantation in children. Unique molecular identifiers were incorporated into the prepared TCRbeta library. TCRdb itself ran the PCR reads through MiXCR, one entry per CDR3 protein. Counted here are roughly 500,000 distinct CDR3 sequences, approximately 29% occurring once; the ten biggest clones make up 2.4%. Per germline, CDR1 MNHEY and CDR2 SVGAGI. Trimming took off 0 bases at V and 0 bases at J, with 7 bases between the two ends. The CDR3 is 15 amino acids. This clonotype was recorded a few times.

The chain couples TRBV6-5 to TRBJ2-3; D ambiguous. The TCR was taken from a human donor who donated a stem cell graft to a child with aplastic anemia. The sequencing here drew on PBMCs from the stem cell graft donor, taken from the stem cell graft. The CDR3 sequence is CASSYSPESTDTQYF. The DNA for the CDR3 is TGTGCCAGCAGTTACTCGCCAGAGAGCACAGATACGCAGTATTTT.